This T cell receptor beta chain was retrieved from a study of CD8 T cells in Susac syndrome. Reverse transcription used roughly 0.45 to 1 ug RNA and random hexamers. Across 54 Vbeta and 13 Jbeta, immunoSEQ multiplex PCR amplified TCR beta CDR3. Using its own MiXCR run on the immunoSEQ multiplex PCR reads, TCRdb lists one record per CDR3 protein. This table has tens of thousands of distinct CDR3 sequences, 94% appearing once. Sequencing of TCR beta, carried out with a high-throughput approach, was applied to CD8+ and CD4+ T cells from the blood. Negative isolation yielded CD8+ and CD4+ T cells; FACS enriched TEMRA cells. The germline CDR1 and CDR2 sequences are MNHEY and SVGEGT. V dropped 7 bases and J dropped 4; count of bases not matched to a gene: 7. The CDR3 covers 13 residues.

The receptor was isolated from a human donor in good health. The sample taken for sequencing was CD8+ T cells from PBMCs. The chain couples TRBV6-2 or TRBV6-3 to TRBJ2-7; 7 bases map to TRBD1. CDR3 amino acids: CASTPTGIYEQYF. The CDR3 nucleotides are TGTGCCAGCACCCCGACAGGGATTTACGAGCAGTACTTC.